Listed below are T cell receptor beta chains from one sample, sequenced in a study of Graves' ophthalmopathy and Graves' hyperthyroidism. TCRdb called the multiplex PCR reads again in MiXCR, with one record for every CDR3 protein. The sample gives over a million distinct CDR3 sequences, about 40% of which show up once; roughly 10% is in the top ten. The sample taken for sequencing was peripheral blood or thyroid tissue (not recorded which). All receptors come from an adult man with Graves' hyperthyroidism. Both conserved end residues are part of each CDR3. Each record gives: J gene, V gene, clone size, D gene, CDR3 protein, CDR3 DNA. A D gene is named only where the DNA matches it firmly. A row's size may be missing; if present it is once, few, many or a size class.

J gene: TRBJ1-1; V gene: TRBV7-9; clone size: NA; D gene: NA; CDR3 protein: CASSYPLGYGGEDTEAFF; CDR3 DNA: TGTGCCAGCAGCTACCCCCTCGGTTACGGGGGCGAGGACACTGAAGCTTTCTTT
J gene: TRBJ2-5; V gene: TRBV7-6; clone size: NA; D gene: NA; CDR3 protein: CASIDPERKETQYF; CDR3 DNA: TGTGCCAGCATCGACCCTGAGCGAAAAGAGACCCAGTACTTC
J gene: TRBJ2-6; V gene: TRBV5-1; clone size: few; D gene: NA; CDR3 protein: CASSWGVGGSANVLTF; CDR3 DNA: TGCGCCAGCAGCTGGGGGGTAGGAGGTTCGGCCAACGTCCTGACTTTC
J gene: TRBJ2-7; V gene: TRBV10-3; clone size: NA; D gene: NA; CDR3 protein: CAISETMGYQDEQYF; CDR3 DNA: TGTGCCATCAGTGAGACGATGGGGTATCAGGACGAGCAGTACTTC
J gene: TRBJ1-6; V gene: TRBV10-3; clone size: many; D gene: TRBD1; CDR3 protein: CAISRDRGENSPLHF; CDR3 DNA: TGTGCCATCAGTAGGGACAGGGGAGAGAATTCACCCCTCCACTTT
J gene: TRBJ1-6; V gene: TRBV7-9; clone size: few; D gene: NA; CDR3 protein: CASSSSGGYPPLHF; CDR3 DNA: TGTGCCAGCAGCTCATCAGGCGGGTATCCACCCCTCCACTTT
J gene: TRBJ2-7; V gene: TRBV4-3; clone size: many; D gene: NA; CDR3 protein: CASSQGREKQEQYF; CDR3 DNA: TGCGCCAGCAGCCAAGGCAGGGAAAAGCAAGAGCAGTACTTC
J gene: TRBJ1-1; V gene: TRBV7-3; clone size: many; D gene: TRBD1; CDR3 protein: CASSTGQGFEAFF; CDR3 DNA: TGTGCCAGCAGCACGGGACAGGGCTTTGAAGCTTTCTTT
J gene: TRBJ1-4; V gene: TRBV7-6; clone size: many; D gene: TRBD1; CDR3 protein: CASSLGVPGQGATNEKLFF; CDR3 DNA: TGTGCCAGCAGCTTAGGCGTCCCGGGACAGGGGGCAACTAATGAAAAACTGTTTTTT
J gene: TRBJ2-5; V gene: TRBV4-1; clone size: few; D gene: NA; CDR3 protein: CASSQLREETQYF; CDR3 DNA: TGCGCCAGCAGCCAGTTACGGGAAGAGACCCAGTACTTC
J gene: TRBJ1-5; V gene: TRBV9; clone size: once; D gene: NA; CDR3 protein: CASSARGSDSNQPQHF; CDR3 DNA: TGTGCCAGCAGTGCGAGGGGCAGTGATAGCAATCAGCCCCAGCATTTT
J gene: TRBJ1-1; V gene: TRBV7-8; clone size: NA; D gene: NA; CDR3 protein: CASSFGGGGAFF; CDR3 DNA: TGTGCCAGCAGCTTCGGGGGGGGAGGAGCTTTCTTT
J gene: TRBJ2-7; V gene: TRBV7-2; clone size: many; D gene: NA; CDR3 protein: CASSLGGETYEQYF; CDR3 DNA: TGTGCCAGCAGCTTAGGGGGCGAAACCTACGAGCAGTACTTC
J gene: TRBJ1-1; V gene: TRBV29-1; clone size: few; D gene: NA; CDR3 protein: CSVVPPGRGNTEAFF; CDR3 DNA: TGCAGCGTGGTTCCTCCGGGACGGGGGAACACTGAAGCTTTCTTT
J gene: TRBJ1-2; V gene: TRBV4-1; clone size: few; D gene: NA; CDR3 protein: CASSQESGYYGYTF; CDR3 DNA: TGCGCCAGCAGCCAAGAATCGGGGTACTATGGCTACACCTTC
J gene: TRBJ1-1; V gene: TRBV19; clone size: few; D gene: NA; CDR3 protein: CASSYRGGVRPEAFF; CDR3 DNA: TGTGCCAGTAGCTACCGCGGCGGGGTACGGCCTGAAGCTTTCTTT
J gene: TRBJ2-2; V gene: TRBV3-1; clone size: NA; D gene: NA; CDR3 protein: CASSGKGELFF; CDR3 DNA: TGTGCCAGCAGCGGGAAAGGGGAGCTGTTTTTT
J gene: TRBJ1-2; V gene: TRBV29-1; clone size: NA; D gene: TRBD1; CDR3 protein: CSVRTGDRSGNTF; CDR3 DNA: TGCAGCGTTCGGACAGGGGACAGAAGTGGAAACACCTTC
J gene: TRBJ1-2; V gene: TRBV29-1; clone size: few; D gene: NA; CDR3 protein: CSVVGQGDGVGYTF; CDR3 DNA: TGCAGCGTTGTGGGCCAGGGAGACGGAGTTGGCTACACCTTC
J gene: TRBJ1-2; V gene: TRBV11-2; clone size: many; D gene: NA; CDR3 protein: CASSRDRIVNYGYTF; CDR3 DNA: TGTGCCAGCAGCCGAGACAGAATCGTAAACTATGGCTACACCTTC
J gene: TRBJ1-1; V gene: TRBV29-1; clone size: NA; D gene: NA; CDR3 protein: CSAAYIDEAFF; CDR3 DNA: TGCAGCGCTGCCTACATCGATGAAGCTTTCTTT
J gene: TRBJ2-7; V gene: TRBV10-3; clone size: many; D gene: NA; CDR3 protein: CAISERQNYEQYF; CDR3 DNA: TGTGCCATCAGTGAGCGACAGAACTACGAGCAGTACTTC
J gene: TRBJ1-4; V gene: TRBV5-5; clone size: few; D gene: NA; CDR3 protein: CASSLDGADEKLFF; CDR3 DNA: TGTGCCAGCAGCTTGGATGGGGCAGATGAAAAACTGTTTTTT
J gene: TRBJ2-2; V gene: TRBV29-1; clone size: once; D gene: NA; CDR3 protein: CSGGANTGELFF; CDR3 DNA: TGCAGCGGGGGAGCGAACACCGGGGAGCTGTTTTTT
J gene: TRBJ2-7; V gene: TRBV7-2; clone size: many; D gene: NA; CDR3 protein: CASSPVLPPDEQYF; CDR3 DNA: TGTGCCAGCAGCCCTGTCCTCCCACCTGACGAGCAGTACTTC
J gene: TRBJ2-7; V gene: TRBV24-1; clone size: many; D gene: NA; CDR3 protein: CATPPVRRGTYEQYF; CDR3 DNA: TGTGCCACCCCCCCGGTCCGAAGGGGAACCTACGAGCAGTACTTC
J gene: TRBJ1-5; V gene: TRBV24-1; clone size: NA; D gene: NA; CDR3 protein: CATSDLGGPNQPQHF; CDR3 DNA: TGTGCCACCAGTGACCTAGGGGGACCAAATCAGCCCCAGCATTTT
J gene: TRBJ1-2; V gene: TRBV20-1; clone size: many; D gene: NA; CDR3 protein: CSAGDNNYGYTF; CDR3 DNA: TGCAGTGCAGGAGACAACAACTATGGCTACACCTTC
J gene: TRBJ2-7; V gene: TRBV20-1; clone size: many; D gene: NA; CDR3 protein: CSAKDSGTSYEQYF; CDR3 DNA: TGCAGTGCTAAGGACAGCGGGACCTCCTACGAGCAGTACTTC
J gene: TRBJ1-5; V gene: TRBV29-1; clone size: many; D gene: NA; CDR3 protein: CSVPADGSNSNQPQHF; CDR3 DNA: TGCAGCGTCCCCGCCGACGGCAGTAATAGCAATCAGCCCCAGCATTTT
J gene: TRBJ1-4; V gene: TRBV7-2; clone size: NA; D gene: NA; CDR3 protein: CAGSLGLSGRGNEKLFF; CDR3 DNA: TGTGCCGGCAGCCTCGGTCTGTCGGGCAGGGGAAATGAAAAACTGTTTTTT